The 7 T cell receptor beta chains in this list originate from one sample, sequenced in a study of blood T cells in healthy people across ages. Through a sample-barcoded 5' primer and a J-beta primer mix, a second PCR was run for about 6 to 12 cycles. MiXCR, run by TCRdb on the 5' RACE reads, gives a single entry per CDR3 protein. The sample contains some 860,000 distinct CDR3 sequences, 45% to 70% of which appear only once. Sample: blood. The receptor source for this set is a middle-aged man in good health.

This clonotype was detected a few times. The chain carries TRBV7-6 and TRBJ2-4, with unresolved D. The J call may not be correct, given that the DNA end is closer to TRBJ2-7. The CDR3 is 14 amino acids. From germline, CDR1 is SGHVS and CDR2 FNYEAQ. The CDR3 spells CASSLRVRPDEQYF. In nucleotides, the CDR3 is TGTGCCAGCAGCTTAAGAGTACGACCAGACGAGCAGTACTTC.

This sequence joins TRBV7-3 and TRBJ2-3; 11 positions match TRBD1. This CDR3 comprises 17 residues. V shed 0 bases and J 5 bases; nucleotides not matched to a gene: 7. Germline V gives CDR1 SGHTA, CDR2 FQGTGA. DNA of the CDR3: TGTGCCAGCAGCTTAACGGGAGGACAGGGGGCCGTAGATACGCAGTATTTT. Its translation is CASSLTGGQGAVDTQYF. The entire variable domain, with the rest obtained from reference TRBV7-3 and TRBJ2-3, is as follows: GAGVSQTPSNKVTEKGKYVELRCDPISGHTALYWYRQSLGQGPEFLIYFQGTGAADDSGLPNDRFFAVRPEGSVSTLKIQRTERGDSAVYLCASSLTGGQGAVDTQYFGPGTRLTVL.

The chain links TRBV6-1 to TRBJ2-7; tentatively, D is TRBD1 (5 bases). V shed 8 bases and J shed 0 bases, with 14 bases lying between them. The CDR3 is 14 residues long. Germline CDR1 and CDR2: MNHNS and SASEGT. CDR3 sequence reads: CASGDTGHSYEQYF. CDR3 DNA: TGTGCCAGCGGGGATACAGGTCACTCCTACGAGCAGTACTTC.

The CDR3 loop reads CATLKDRGTEAFF. The CDR3 DNA reads TGTGCCACCCTAAAGGACAGGGGCACTGAAGCTTTCTTT. This rearrangement joins TRBV28 to TRBJ1-1, with 9 bases matching TRBD1. Germline values: CDR1 MDHEN, CDR2 SYDVKM. The ends lost 10 bases at V and 4 bases at J; junction bases unmatched: 7. The CDR3 has 13 amino acids.

The chain employs TRBV4-3 and TRBJ2-5; possibly TRBD1 for D (6 bases). V was clipped by 0 bases and J by 5 bases, with 22 bases between them. The germline CDR1 and CDR2 sequences are LGHNA and YSLEER. The CDR3 runs to 18 residues. For the CDR3, the DNA is TGCGCCAGCAGCCAAGATGACGGTAACAGGGTGTGCGCGGAGACCCAGTACTTC. It codes for CASSQDDGNRVCAETQYF.

The chain joins TRBV29-1 to TRBJ2-3, with a weak D call TRBD2 (5 bases). The CDR3 is 12 amino acids. V lost 6 bases and J lost 6, with 13 bases in between. Germline loops: CDR1 SQVTM, CDR2 ANQGSEA. Written as DNA, the CDR3 is TGCAGCGTGATCGAGGGTAGGGATACGCAGTATTTT. Translated, it gives CSVIEGRDTQYF.

The genes are TRBV11-1 and TRBJ2-6; 11 bases align to TRBD1. This CDR3 is 18 amino acids long. Germline-derived CDR1 and CDR2 are SGHAT and FQDESV (reference sequence). V lost 6 bases to trimming and J lost 1 base; unmatched junction nucleotides: 8. The CDR3 coding sequence is TGTGCCAGCAGTACCGGACAGGGGGCCCTTTCTGGGGCCAACGTCCTGACTTTC. Protein product: CASSTGQGALSGANVLTF.